These 14 T cell receptor beta chains share one sample of origin, sequenced in a study of cytomegalovirus exposure and HLA in healthy donors. Sequencing was performed with immunoSEQ multiplex PCR; in TCRdb, only in-frame clones are kept and a portion is missing. The data show some 340,000 clones, with roughly nine tenths seen just once and over 1% held by the top ten. Material for sequencing was PBMCs. These TCRs come from a woman aged 30 to 39 in good health and CMV-seropositive.

The V gene is TRBV5-1, the J gene TRBJ1-1; D is perhaps TRBD1 (5 bases). V dropped 5 bases and J dropped 1 base, with 15 bases sitting between them. CDR3 size: 15 residues. CDR1 and CDR2 (germline): SGHRS, YFSETQ. In DNA, the CDR3 is TGCGCCAGCAGTCTTTCAGGGCATCGGAACACTGAAGCTTTCTTT. Translation gives CASSLSGHRNTEAFF.

The chain joins TRBV30 to TRBJ2-7; 7 bases line up with TRBD1. Germline lookup yields CDR1 GTSNPN and CDR2 SVGIG (reference sequence). Trimming at V came to 7 bases and at J to 4 bases, leaving 10 bases not matched to a gene. The CDR3 runs to 13 residues. The CDR3: CASTRDSNYEQYF. The CDR3, as DNA: TGTGCCTCCACCCGGGACAGTAATTACGAGCAGTACTTC.

The chain is built from TRBV27 and TRBJ1-4, with D unclear. The germline V gene has CDR1 MNHEY and CDR2 SMNVEV (reference sequence). This CDR3 contains 14 residues. Deletions cut 0 bases from V and 4 bases from J, with 6 bases between. CDR3 DNA sequence: TGTGCCAGCAGTTTATCGTCAGTTAATGAAAAACTGTTTTTT. It yields the protein CASSLSSVNEKLFF.

V is TRBV27 and J is TRBJ2-7, with D possibly TRBD2 on 5 matching bases. The CDR3 totals 13 residues. Trimming removed 5 bases at V and 7 bases at J, with 15 bases between. Per germline, CDR1 MNHEY and CDR2 SMNVEV (reference sequence). CDR3 loop: CASSVIFSGEQYF. CDR3 nucleotides: TGTGCCAGCAGTGTAATCTTCAGCGGAGAGCAGTACTTC.

The J gene is TRBJ1-2, the V gene TRBV28; D may be TRBD1 (5 bases). The germline V and J ends were trimmed by 5 bases and 4 bases, with 17 bases remaining between them. The CDR3 is 15 residues long. Germline CDR1 MDHEN, CDR2 SYDVKM. CDR3 protein: CASSPGPSGAYGYTF. In DNA, the CDR3 is TGTGCCAGCAGTCCGGGACCCTCCGGGGCCTATGGCTACACCTTC.

Only one count was recorded for this clone. The chain has TRBV13 and TRBJ2-7, with 12 bases lining up with TRBD2. The CDR3 runs 15 residues. Looked up from germline, CDR1 is PRHDT and CDR2 is FYEKMQ (reference sequence). V shed 4 bases and J 7 bases; nucleotides not matched to a gene: 8. DNA of the CDR3: TGTGCCAGCAGCTGGAGGAGGACTAGCGGGACAGAGCAGTACTTC. This gives the protein CASSWRRTSGTEQYF.

This clone came up once. The CDR3 DNA follows: TGCAGCGTTGTTGGGACAGGGCCTGCCTACGAGCAGTACTTC. It specifies CSVVGTGPAYEQYF. The chain recombines TRBV29-1 with TRBJ2-7; 9 positions match TRBD1. Looked up from germline, CDR1 is SQVTM and CDR2 is ANQGSEA. V gave up 4 bases and J gave up 2 bases; unmatched junction bases: 6. The CDR3 has 14 residues.

The chain has TRBV5-5 and TRBJ2-5, with D perhaps TRBD1 (6 bases). Trimming cost V 3 bases and J 2 bases, with 14 bases left between them. From germline, CDR1 is SGHKS and CDR2 YYEKEE (reference sequence). This CDR3 is 15 amino acids long. Written as DNA, the CDR3 is TGTGCCAGCAGCTACCCCCGAGACAGGCAAGAGACCCAGTACTTC. This translates into CASSYPRDRQETQYF.

The rearrangement links TRBV5-1 to TRBJ1-4; 7 nucleotides match TRBD1. Losses at the gene ends were 3 bases for V and 5 bases for J; bases not matched to a gene: 4. The CDR3 spans 14 residues. Germline V gene lookup returns CDR1 SGHRS and CDR2 YFSETQ. DNA of the CDR3: TGCGCCAGCAGCTGGGGGGGACAGAATGAAAAACTGTTTTTT. Residues: CASSWGGQNEKLFF. The full variable domain, with the rest looked up from reference TRBV5-1 and TRBJ1-4, is KAGVTQTPRYLIKTRGQQVTLSCSPISGHRSVSWYQQTPGQGLQFLFEYFSETQRNKGNFPGRFSGRQFSNSRSEMNVSTLELGDSALYLCASSWGGQNEKLFFGSGTQLSVL.

The chain recombines TRBV6-6 with TRBJ2-2; 9 positions agree with TRBD2. The CDR3 extends over 15 amino acids. J lost 4 bases, V lost 5 bases, and 5 bases had no gene match. Germline CDR1 and CDR2: MNHNY and SVGAGI (reference sequence). The CDR3 is CASSIAGVGTGELFF. In DNA, the CDR3 is TGTGCCAGCAGTATAGCGGGAGTAGGCACCGGGGAGCTGTTTTTT.

The chain combines TRBV5-1 with TRBJ1-1; 8 positions agree with TRBD1. CDR3 length equals 15 residues. CDR1 SGHRS and CDR2 YFSETQ come from the germline V gene. The V and J ends lost 4 bases and 6 bases, in that order; junction bases with no gene match: 11. The CDR3 loop is CASSQGQGVFAEAFF. In nucleotides, the CDR3 is TGCGCCAGCAGCCAAGGACAGGGTGTTTTCGCTGAAGCTTTCTTT.

This clone is a singleton in its sample. This rearrangement joins TRBV19 to TRBJ1-6; D possibly corresponds to TRBD1 (5 bases). This CDR3 region has 13 residues. The ends were cut back, 3 bases at V and 7 bases at J, with 7 bases in the middle. Germline lookup yields CDR1 LNHDA and CDR2 SQIVND (reference sequence). DNA for the CDR3: TGTGCCAGTAGTATTGGGGGAAATTCACCCCTCCACTTT. Protein: CASSIGGNSPLHF.

The CDR3 protein is CASRPRDRDQAFF. As DNA, the CDR3 is TGTGCCAGCAGACCCCGGGACAGGGACCAAGCTTTCTTT. This sequence joins TRBV6-6 and TRBJ1-1; the match to TRBD1 covers 9 bases. The germline CDR1 and CDR2 sequences are MNHNY and SVGAGI (reference sequence). V dropped 6 bases and J dropped 9; count of bases not matched to a gene: 8. This CDR3 spans 13 amino acids.

A single count supports this clone. The V and J genes are TRBV6-5 and TRBJ2-7; 7 nucleotides match TRBD1. After removal of 4 bases from V and 1 base from J, the junction contained 7 bases not matched to a gene. Germline V gene data show CDR1 as MNHEY and CDR2 as SVGAGI. The CDR3 is made up of 15 amino acids. CDR3 bases: TGTGCCAGCAGTTTCGACAGGGTAAATTCCTACGAGCAGTACTTC. Amino acids: CASSFDRVNSYEQYF.